This T cell receptor (beta chain) came from a study of T cells after yellow fever vaccination. The wider study: Fractions of limited cellularity were prepared by means of SMART-Seq v4 Ultra Low Input. Broader study findings: Some clonotypes, a small share, were shared between CD4 and CD8 compartments.

This CDR3 spans 17 amino acids. Trimming removed 0 bases at V and 1 base at J, with 14 bases between. Germline assignment: CDR1 SGHDN and CDR2 FVKESK. In this sample, this clonotype turned up many times. The antigen is not known. A process of 5'RACE template switching, which added a universal primer site and UMIs, was used to make TCR cDNA. TCRdb re-called the 5' RACE reads with MiXCR, one entry per CDR3 protein. The sample holds over 150,000 distinct CDR3 sequences, 6.2% seen once. The sample consisted of CD4+ T cells sorted from PBMCs, taken on the day of the first yellow fever vaccination. This sequence originates from a young man who received the YFV17D yellow fever vaccine. This chain uses TRBV14 with TRBJ2-3; perhaps TRBD2 as D (6 bases). In nucleotides, the CDR3 is TGTGCCAGCAGCCAAGAATGGACTAACGGAGGCACAGATACGCAGTATTTT. This gives the protein CASSQEWTNGGTDTQYF.